This T cell receptor (beta chain) came from a study of Ad26.COV2.S vaccination and SARS-CoV-2 variants. Study background: A participant enrolled in the COV1001 Ad26.COV2.S trial arm provided the sample.

The sample's treatment: around 19 received Ad26.COV2.S at low or high dose, single or two shots; about 5 received placebo; per-sample allocation not given. Day 63 after the first injection of vaccine or placebo was the sampling time. The administered vaccine (an Ad26 vector) expressed Wuhan-strain SARS-CoV-2 spike. This table comes from immunoSEQ multiplex PCR, and its TCRdb copy is limited to in-frame clones, with some not included. The repertoire has fewer than 500,000 clones, roughly 90% of them found once; the top ten carry 9% to 15%. The sample consisted of peripheral blood, taken in a trial of Ad26.COV2.S vaccine versus placebo. This TCR came from a person aged 18-60 years who received the Ad26.COV2.S COVID-19 vaccine or a placebo.

The CDR3 DNA reads TGTGCCAGCAGCTTAGTATCCGGGACAGGGGATGATGGCTACACCTTC. Amino acid sequence: CASSLVSGTGDDGYTF. The V and J genes are TRBV7-2 and TRBJ1-2, with TRBD1 matching over 10 bases. After removal of 1 base from V and 6 bases from J, the junction contained 8 bases not matched to a gene. CDR1 is SGHTA, CDR2 FQGNSA, per germline. The CDR3 spans 16 residues. The variable domain in full, with the rest retrieved from reference TRBV7-2 and TRBJ1-2, is GAGVSQSPSNKVTEKGKDVELRCDPISGHTALYWYRQSLGQGLEFLIYFQGNSAPDKSGLPSDRFSAERTGGSVSTLTIQRTQQEDSAVYLCASSLVSGTGDDGYTFGSGTRLTVV.